A single sample gave rise to the 31 T cell receptor beta chains below, sequenced in a study of Ad26.COV2.S vaccination and SARS-CoV-2 variants (dated by TCRdb to the early 2020s). To prepare the library, the immunoSEQ multiplex PCR assay was applied. The table comes from immuneACCESS by way of TCRdb, which keeps in-frame sequences with V and J called. Part of the clones is missing from these tables; in studies checked, under half for an unresolved V gene and the rest for unknown reasons. Recorded for this sample are about 390,000 clones; about 85% of them occurred a single time. Jointly, the top ten make up roughly 3.5% of the sample. The sample's treatment or condition label, decoded: some 20 received Ad26.COV2.S at low or high dose, single or two shots; about 5 received placebo; per-sample allocation not given. Repertoires of vaccine and placebo recipients were sequenced from samples taken on day 63 after the first injection.

The sequencing here drew on peripheral blood, taken in a trial of Ad26.COV2.S vaccine versus placebo. These receptor sequences come from a person between 18 and 59 years old who received the Ad26.COV2.S COVID-19 vaccine or a placebo.

The V gene is TRBV3-1 (or the pseudogene TRBV3-2), the J gene TRBJ2-3; D gene ambiguous. The germline V gene has CDR1 LGHDT and CDR2 YNNKEL (reference sequence). This CDR3 spans 12 amino acids. Deletions cut 3 bases from V and 2 bases from J, with 3 bases between. CDR3 region: CASSQNTDTQYF. CDR3 in DNA: TGTGCCAGCAGCCAGAACACAGATACGCAGTATTTT.

The gene calls are TRBV5-1 and TRBJ2-1, with D maybe TRBD2 (5 bases). The CDR3 length is 14 residues. Germline V lookup: CDR1 SGHRS, CDR2 YFSETQ. The V end was cut by 6 bases, the J end by 4 bases, with 14 bases between. DNA for the CDR3: TGCGCCAGCATAAGCGGAAGTACGTACAATGAGCAGTTCTTC. This sequence encodes CASISGSTYNEQFF.

The J gene is TRBJ2-3, the V gene TRBV19, with D perhaps TRBD1 (6 bases). The germline V gene encodes CDR1 LNHDA and CDR2 SQIVND (reference sequence). The CDR3 loop spans 15 amino acids. With 6 bases removed from V and 3 bases from J, the gap between germline ends came to 16 bases. CDR3 loop: CASRDPQGATDTQYF. CDR3 coding DNA: TGTGCCAGTAGGGATCCACAGGGTGCAACAGATACGCAGTATTTT.

The chain uses TRBV7-9 and TRBJ2-1; 13 nucleotides align to TRBD2. The germline CDR1 and CDR2 sequences are SEHNR and FQNEAQ (reference sequence). This CDR3 comprises 17 residues. J gave up 2 bases and V 4 bases, and 5 bases lay outside the gene matches. The CDR3 loop is CASSSGLAGSPYNEQFF. The CDR3 bases are TGTGCCAGCAGCTCGGGACTAGCGGGGAGCCCCTACAATGAGCAGTTCTTC.

This clone has at least ten counts. The chain uses TRBV2 and TRBJ1-6, with 8 bases identical to TRBD1. Germline CDR1 reads SNHLY; CDR2 reads FYNNEI. The trim removed 0 bases at V and 7 bases at J, leaving 8 bases unmatched. The CDR3 extends over 17 amino acids. CDR3: CASSEALGDRPNSPLHF. The CDR3 DNA reads as TGTGCCAGCAGTGAAGCGCTTGGGGACAGGCCGAATTCACCCCTCCACTTT.

This clone occurred a few times. This CDR3 reads CASSQITAGHEQFF. The CDR3 DNA reads TGTGCCAGCAGCCAAATAACAGCGGGCCATGAGCAGTTCTTC. The chain has TRBV3-1 (or the pseudogene TRBV3-2) and TRBJ2-1, with D maybe TRBD2 (6 bases). CDR3 size: 14 residues. V dropped 2 bases and J dropped 8 bases, with 13 bases sitting between them. Germline V lookup: CDR1 LGHDT, CDR2 YNNKEL (reference sequence).

The chain links TRBV19 to TRBJ1-2, with D possibly being TRBD1 (6 bases). Germline-derived CDR1 and CDR2 are LNHDA and SQIVND (reference sequence). V was clipped by 2 bases and J by 2 bases, with 15 bases between them. The CDR3 extends over 16 amino acids. In DNA, the CDR3 is TGTGCCAGTAGTATACCCTTTCAGGGGCCGAACTATGGCTACACCTTC. Translated: CASSIPFQGPNYGYTF. Together with reference TRBV19 and TRBJ1-2, the CDR3 gives the full variable domain: DGGITQSPKYLFRKEGQNVTLSCEQNLNHDAMYWYRQDPGQGLRLIYYSQIVNDFQKGDIAEGYSVSREKKESFPLTVTSAQKNPTAFYLCASSIPFQGPNYGYTFGSGTRLTVV.

This chain uses TRBV5-4 with TRBJ2-7; possibly TRBD1 or TRBD2 for D (5 bases each). CDR3 length: 14 residues. Germline lookup yields CDR1 SGHNT and CDR2 YYREEE (reference sequence). The V end was cut by 4 bases, the J end by 6 bases, with 17 bases between. The CDR3 sequence: CASSNDGGQGEQYF. The CDR3 region has the DNA TGTGCCAGCAGCAACGACGGAGGTCAGGGCGAGCAGTACTTC.

The V call is TRBV5-8, the J call TRBJ2-2, with D unclear. Trimming stripped 0 bases from V and 4 bases from J, with 13 bases between. The V gene's germline CDR1 is SGHTS and CDR2 YDEGEE. The CDR3 has 16 amino acids. The CDR3 DNA reads as TGTGCCAGCAGCTTGGGTGGGCGCCCCACCACCGGGGAGCTGTTTTTT. This codes for CASSLGGRPTTGELFF.

This sequence joins TRBV6-5 and TRBJ2-1; 8 nucleotides agree with TRBD2. CDR3 length: 14 amino acids. CDR1 and CDR2 from the germline V gene are MNHEY and SVGAGI. V lost 7 bases and J lost 4; bases outside the gene matches: 6. The CDR3 nucleotides are TGTGCCAGCATGGAACTAGCGGCGTACAATGAGCAGTTCTTC. This codes for CASMELAAYNEQFF.

A note on this clone: Relative to the germline gene, one junction end is altered; a read error may explain this. This sequence joins TRBV2 and TRBJ1-6, with 9 bases that match TRBD1. From germline, CDR1 is SNHLY and CDR2 FYNNEI. This CDR3 has 15 amino acids. CDR3 residues: CASSEGQGFFSPLHF. CDR3 nucleotides: TGTGCCAGCAGCGAAGGACAGGGGTTTTTTTCACCCCTCCACTTT.

V is TRBV6-6 and J is TRBJ1-6, with D possibly being TRBD1 (5 bases). The CDR3 loop spans 15 amino acids. Germline V gene lookup returns CDR1 MNHNY and CDR2 SVGAGI (reference sequence). V gave up 2 bases and J gave up 9 bases, with 14 bases separating them. The CDR3 sequence is CASSYAGGKFSPLHF. In nucleotides, the CDR3 is TGTGCCAGCAGTTACGCGGGGGGTAAATTTTCACCCCTCCACTTT.

This clone was detected only a few times. V gene TRBV11-2 combines with J gene TRBJ2-5, with unresolved D. This CDR3 region has 11 residues. The V end was cut by 3 bases, the J end by 2 bases, with 1 base between. Germline values: CDR1 SGHAT, CDR2 FQNNGV. The CDR3 sequence: CASSLQETQYF. The CDR3 coding sequence is TGTGCCAGCAGCTTGCAAGAGACCCAGTACTTC.

V and J are TRBV27 and TRBJ1-1; D is unresolved. The germline gives CDR1 MNHEY, CDR2 SMNVEV (reference sequence). The CDR3 is 13 amino acids. V lost 1 base to trimming and J lost 6 bases, with 9 bases between them. The CDR3 bases are TGTGCCAGCAGTTTATATGGGGTAGCTGAAGCTTTCTTT. Residues: CASSLYGVAEAFF.

This sequence joins TRBV6-6 and TRBJ1-5; tentatively, D is TRBD1 (6 bases). The V end lost 5 bases, the J end lost 7 bases, and 18 bases lay between the germline ends. CDR3 length: 15 amino acids. Germline CDR1 and CDR2: MNHNY and SVGAGI (reference sequence). This CDR3 is CASSKRQATDQPQHF. The CDR3, as DNA: TGTGCCAGCAGTAAGCGACAGGCGACAGACCAGCCCCAGCATTTT.

The rearrangement joins TRBV2 to TRBJ1-6; D remains unclear. V lost 7 bases, J lost 10 bases, and 14 bases lay in between. The germline V gene has CDR1 SNHLY and CDR2 FYNNEI. CDR3 length: 13 residues. This CDR3 is CASIEEGGSPLHF. The CDR3 nucleotides are TGTGCCAGCATAGAGGAGGGAGGATCACCCCTCCACTTT.

V is TRBV27 and J is TRBJ1-2; D may be TRBD1 (6 bases). Per the germline V gene, CDR1 is MNHEY and CDR2 is SMNVEV (reference sequence). Trimming stripped 1 base from V and 4 bases from J, with 13 bases between. The CDR3 loop spans 15 amino acids. DNA of the CDR3: TGTGCCAGCAGTTTATGGGGGGGGCGCGGCTATGGCTACACCTTC. It specifies CASSLWGGRGYGYTF.

V usage is TRBV3-1 (or the pseudogene TRBV3-2) and J usage is TRBJ1-1, with TRBD1 matching 7 bases. This CDR3 comprises 15 residues. Unmatched junction bases numbered 6, after V lost 4 bases and J lost 1 base. Per the germline V gene, CDR1 is LGHDT and CDR2 is YNNKEL (reference sequence). The CDR3 DNA reads as TGTGCCAGCAGCCCTATGACAGGGACGAACACTGAAGCTTTCTTT. Protein product: CASSPMTGTNTEAFF.

This clone was found many times. The rearrangement uses TRBV11-2 and TRBJ1-2; D might be TRBD1 (5 bases). The germline CDR1 and CDR2 sequences are SGHAT and FQNNGV. This CDR3 region has 13 residues. Trimming removed 4 bases from V and 5 bases from J, with 11 bases in between. DNA of the CDR3: TGTGCCAGCAGCTACCTGGAGGGGTATGGCTACACCTTC. It yields the protein CASSYLEGYGYTF. Together with reference TRBV11-2 and TRBJ1-2, the CDR3 gives the full variable domain: EAGVAQSPRYKIIEKRQSVAFWCNPISGHATLYWYQQILGQGPKLLIQFQNNGVVDDSQLPKDRFSAERLKGVDSTLKIQPAKLEDSAVYLCASSYLEGYGYTFGSGTRLTVV.

This sequence joins TRBV11-2 and TRBJ1-1; D unclear. This CDR3 has 12 residues. Germline V gives CDR1 SGHAT, CDR2 FQNNGV. V lost 1 base and J lost 8, with 8 bases in between. The CDR3 DNA sequence: TGTGCCAGCAGCTTAGCCTACCGAGAAGCTTTCTTT. This translates into CASSLAYREAFF.

This clone showed up just once. The V gene is TRBV29-1, the J gene TRBJ2-2; 10 positions agree with TRBD2. The germline V gene encodes CDR1 SQVTM and CDR2 ANQGSEA. The CDR3 length is 15 residues. After removal of 3 bases from V and 3 bases from J, the junction contained 4 bases not matched to a gene. CDR3 residues: CSVELAGAYTGELFF. As DNA, the CDR3 is TGCAGCGTTGAGCTAGCGGGGGCCTACACCGGGGAGCTGTTTTTT.

This chain links TRBV5-4 with TRBJ1-1; 7 nucleotides align to TRBD1. Trimming at V came to 0 bases and at J to 3 bases, leaving 8 bases not matched to a gene. Per germline, CDR1 SGHNT and CDR2 YYREEE (reference sequence). The CDR3 loop spans 16 amino acids. CDR3 sequence: CASSLAAQGVDTEAFF. The CDR3 nucleotides are TGTGCCAGCAGCTTGGCCGCCCAGGGGGTGGACACTGAAGCTTTCTTT.

This clone occurred a few times. This chain links TRBV3-1 (or the pseudogene TRBV3-2) with TRBJ1-1, with 7 nucleotides matching TRBD1. Trimming took 2 bases from V and 6 from J; bases not matched to a gene: 6. CDR1 is LGHDT, CDR2 YNNKEL, per germline (reference sequence). The length of the CDR3 is 14 residues. DNA of the CDR3: TGTGCCAGCAGCCAATCGACAGGGATCGCTGAAGCTTTCTTT. Translating it yields CASSQSTGIAEAFF.

This chain uses TRBV25-1 with TRBJ1-4; TRBD1 aligns across 8 bases. CDR1 MGHDK and CDR2 SYGVNS come from the germline V gene. This CDR3 is built from 14 residues. V lost 7 bases, J lost 8 bases, and 9 bases stayed unmatched. The DNA for the CDR3 is TGTGCCAGCACCAAGCAGGGGGCGAGCGAAAAACTGTTTTTT. It translates to CASTKQGASEKLFF.

The J gene is TRBJ1-4, the V gene TRBV5-1; 9 positions match TRBD1. The CDR3 spans 13 residues. Trimming removed 3 bases from V and 6 bases from J; junction bases left unmatched: 0. Germline lookup yields CDR1 SGHRS and CDR2 YFSETQ. The CDR3 loop reads CASSWDRDEKLFF. DNA of the CDR3: TGCGCCAGCAGCTGGGACAGGGATGAAAAACTGTTTTTT.

This clone was seen once. The V and J genes are TRBV7-8 and TRBJ1-3, with D possibly being TRBD1 (5 bases). Germline V lookup: CDR1 SGHVS, CDR2 FQNEAQ. CDR3 size: 16 residues. V dropped 5 bases and J dropped 1 base, with 15 bases sitting between them. The CDR3 region has the DNA TGTGCCAGCAGCCCCACAGGAGGAAAATCTGGAAACACCATATATTTT. Residues: CASSPTGGKSGNTIYF.

The rearrangement joins TRBV4-1 to TRBJ2-6, with D maybe TRBD2 (5 bases). V shed 4 bases and J shed 4 bases, with 14 bases lying between them. Germline V gives CDR1 MGHRA, CDR2 YSYEKL. The CDR3 is 16 amino acids. CDR3 protein: CASSPGKSPGANVLTF. Written as DNA, the CDR3 is TGCGCCAGCAGCCCCGGGAAATCACCAGGGGCCAACGTCCTGACTTTC.

The CDR3 here is CAISESATAYEQYF. The CDR3 bases are TGTGCCATCAGTGAGTCGGCAACAGCCTACGAGCAGTACTTC. This rearrangement joins TRBV10-3 to TRBJ2-7; D is ambiguous. CDR3 length: 14 residues. Looked up from germline, CDR1 is ENHRY and CDR2 is SYGVKD. Between the trimmed V and J ends, which lost 0 bases and 2 bases, there was a span of 8 bases.

This clone was picked up one time. The chain is built from TRBV21-1 and TRBJ1-1; the table's D call of TRBD1 was not tested on the DNA. TRBV21-1 counts as a pseudogene. This CDR3 region has 18 residues. The CDR3 DNA reads as TGTGCCAGCAGCAAAAGTTCCGGGACAGCTTACGAGAACACTGAAGCTTTCTTT. Its protein product is CASSKSSGTAYENTEAFF.

The V call is TRBV7-9, the J call TRBJ2-7, with TRBD1 matching over 7 bases. Germline V gives CDR1 SEHNR, CDR2 FQNEAQ (reference sequence). This CDR3 comprises 15 residues. The trim removed 5 bases at V and 3 bases at J, leaving 10 bases unmatched. The CDR3 DNA is TGTGCCAGCAGCCCACCGACAGGGAATAGCTACGAGCAGTACTTC. It specifies CASSPPTGNSYEQYF.

CDR3 in DNA: TGCGCCAGCAGCCAAGAACTAGCCCCAGATACGCAGTATTTT. Translating it yields CASSQELAPDTQYF. This sequence joins TRBV4-1 and TRBJ2-3; maybe TRBD2 (6 bases). Germline assignment: CDR1 MGHRA and CDR2 YSYEKL. Trimming shortened V by 0 bases and J by 4 bases, and 8 bases separated the two germline ends. This CDR3 is 14 amino acids long.